The 10 T cell receptor beta chains in this list originate from one sample, sequenced in a study of STAT3 mutations in large granular lymphocyte leukemia. Points from the study as a whole: At least one immunodominant TCR beta clonotype appeared in every T-cell large granular lymphocyte leukemia patient.

TCRdb's table, derived via immunoSEQ multiplex PCR, lists solely in-frame clones and lacks some. Of some 7,200 clones in the sample, under 85% were seen once. Their antigen targets remain unknown. Sequencing used peripheral blood mononuclear cells. The receptors originated from a woman in her thirties or forties with T-cell large granular lymphocyte leukemia. Some clones in this sample may be carry-over from other donors' samples.

The J gene is TRBJ2-7, the V gene TRBV6-6, with D perhaps being TRBD1 or TRBD2 (7 bases each). Trimming took 6 bases from V and 6 from J, leaving 24 bases between them. From germline, CDR1 is MNHNY and CDR2 SVGAGI (reference sequence). The CDR3 has 16 residues. The CDR3 spells CASSPLGVGRGGEQYF. CDR3 nucleotide sequence: TGTGCCAGCAGCCCACTCGGGGTGGGCAGGGGGGGCGAGCAGTACTTC.

With regard to this clone: It is likely a read error, because the conserved phenylalanine at the end of the CDR3 is missing. The limits of the CDR3 on the DNA are not certain, so only TCRdb's listed CDR3 is given. The chain combines TRBV5-8 with TRBJ1-1. Germline-derived CDR1 and CDR2 are SGHTS and YDEGEE. The CDR3 is 12 amino acids in total, end residues counted. The CDR3 here is CASSLVGTVVFL.

The chain is built from TRBV5-6 and TRBJ2-7; D is unresolved. The ends were cut back, 4 bases at V and 4 bases at J, with 6 bases in the middle. Germline V gene sequence: CDR1 SGHDT, CDR2 YYEEEE. The CDR3 loop spans 11 amino acids. CDR3 loop: CASSGLYEQYF. CDR3 DNA: TGTGCCAGCAGCGGGCTTTACGAGCAGTACTTC.

The chain uses TRBV5-1 and TRBJ2-3, with no clear D. The CDR3 totals 14 residues. Germline V gene data show CDR1 as SGHRS and CDR2 as YFSETQ. V shed 4 bases and J shed 3 bases, with 12 bases lying between them. CDR3 nucleotide sequence: TGCGCCAGCAGCCCCTCCGCATGGACAGATACGCAGTATTTT. It specifies CASSPSAWTDTQYF.

This rearrangement joins TRBV7-9 to TRBJ1-4; D gene ambiguous. This CDR3 is 15 amino acids long. Trimming removed 3 bases from V and 4 bases from J, with 12 bases in between. Germline V gives CDR1 SEHNR, CDR2 FQNEAQ (reference sequence). In DNA, the CDR3 is TGTGCCAGCAGCTTTGGACGGAGCCGTAATGAAAAACTGTTTTTT. Translation: CASSFGRSRNEKLFF. Filled out from reference TRBV7-9 and TRBJ1-4, the complete variable domain reads DTGVSQNPRHKITKRGQNVTFRCDPISEHNRLYWYRQTLGQGPEFLTYFQNEAQLEKSRLLSDRFSAERPKGSFSTLEIQRTEQGDSAMYLCASSFGRSRNEKLFFGSGTQLSVL.

The genes are TRBV7-9 and TRBJ1-5; 9 nucleotides line up with TRBD1. The germline V gene encodes CDR1 SEHNR and CDR2 FQNEAQ (reference sequence). This CDR3 is built from 13 residues. With V trimmed by 6 bases and J by 4 bases, 1 base remained unmatched. CDR3 coding DNA: TGTGCCAGCAGGGGACAGGGAAATCAGCCCCAGCATTTT. It yields the protein CASRGQGNQPQHF.

The chain recombines TRBV30 with TRBJ1-2, with 8 bases matching TRBD1. The CDR3 runs 14 residues. Germline loops: CDR1 GTSNPN, CDR2 SVGIG (reference sequence). V lost 2 bases and J lost 4; bases outside the gene matches: 6. The CDR3 bases are TGTGCCTGGAGTCGGGCAGGGGGCGGCTATGGCTACACCTTC. Translation: CAWSRAGGGYGYTF.

The rearrangement joins TRBV29-1 to TRBJ2-2; D might be TRBD1 or TRBD2, each matching 5 bases. This CDR3 spans 15 amino acids. Germline V gene sequence: CDR1 SQVTM, CDR2 ANQGSEA. Trimming removed 2 bases from V and 1 base from J, with 11 bases in between. CDR3 bases: TGCAGCGTTGAATCTTGGGACGGGAACACCGGGGAGCTGTTTTTT. Amino acids: CSVESWDGNTGELFF.

The V and J genes are TRBV30 and TRBJ2-3; D call uncertain. In germline, CDR1 is GTSNPN, CDR2 SVGIG (reference sequence). CDR3 length: 12 residues. Trimming removed 3 bases from V and 5 bases from J, with 9 bases in between. This CDR3 reads CAWSPARDTQYF. As DNA, the CDR3 is TGTGCCTGGAGCCCAGCGAGAGATACGCAGTATTTT.

The genes are TRBV5-1 and TRBJ2-7; weak D call: TRBD1 (5 bases). V lost 0 bases, J lost 4 bases, and 17 bases lay in between. The CDR3 covers 16 residues. Germline loops: CDR1 SGHRS, CDR2 YFSETQ. CDR3 loop: CASSLGPPRVEYEQYF. The CDR3, as DNA: TGCGCCAGCAGCTTGGGGCCTCCCAGGGTAGAATACGAGCAGTACTTC. The full variable domain, rest sourced from reference TRBV5-1 and TRBJ2-7, is KAGVTQTPRYLIKTRGQQVTLSCSPISGHRSVSWYQQTPGQGLQFLFEYFSETQRNKGNFPGRFSGRQFSNSRSEMNVSTLELGDSALYLCASSLGPPRVEYEQYFGPGTRLTVT.